This T cell receptor (beta chain) was captured by sequencing in a study of cytomegalovirus exposure and HLA in healthy donors. Clones were read by immunoSEQ multiplex PCR, and TCRdb kept only the in-frame ones, dropping some. The sample consists of some 200,000 clones, 86% of them appearing once. Only a few counts were recorded for this clone. The J segment lost 6 bases and the V segment lost 3 bases, leaving 9 bases of the junction unmatched. Germline assignment: CDR1 SGDLS and CDR2 YYNGEE. The CDR3 consists of 14 residues. This chain uses TRBV9 with TRBJ2-7, with TRBD1 identical over 7 bases. The clonotype was recovered from a man aged 25-45 years in good health and CMV-seropositive. The specimen was PBMCs. This CDR3 reads CASSGQAAGGEQYF. The CDR3 coding sequence is TGTGCCAGCAGCGGGCAAGCCGCAGGGGGCGAGCAGTACTTC.